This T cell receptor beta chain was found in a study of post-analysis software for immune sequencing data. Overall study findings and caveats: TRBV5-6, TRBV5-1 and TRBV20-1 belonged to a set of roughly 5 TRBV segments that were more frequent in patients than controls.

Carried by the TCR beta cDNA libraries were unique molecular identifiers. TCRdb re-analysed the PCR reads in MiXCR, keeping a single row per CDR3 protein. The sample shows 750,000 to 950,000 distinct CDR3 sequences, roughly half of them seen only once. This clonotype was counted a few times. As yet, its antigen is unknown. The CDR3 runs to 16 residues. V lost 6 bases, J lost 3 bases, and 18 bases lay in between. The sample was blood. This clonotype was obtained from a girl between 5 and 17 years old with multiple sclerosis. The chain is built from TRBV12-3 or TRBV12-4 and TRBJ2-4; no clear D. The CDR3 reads CASRPNFDRGKNIQYF. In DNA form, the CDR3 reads TGTGCCAGCAGGCCTAACTTCGACCGAGGCAAAAACATTCAGTACTTC.